This T cell receptor beta chain originates from a study of shared T cell receptors in the human thymus. The protocol was immunoSEQ multiplex PCR, while the TCRdb copy is restricted to in-frame clones and leaves out a portion. The data contain hundreds of thousands of clones, around 87% of them singletons. The CDR3 extends over 16 amino acids. Trimming took 0 bases from V and 3 from J; bases not matched to a gene: 8. Germline values: CDR1 SGHDN, CDR2 FVKESK. The same sample was also used in a study of human thymus T cells. Turning to that study: The source of the thymus tissue was resections taken during corrective heart surgery. Repertoires sampled from thymus and blood appeared biased in V and J gene usage. Unrelated people showed highly overlapping thymic repertoires, related research reported.

Sequencing input: thymocytes. This sequence originates from a boy younger than two with a congenital heart defect. The chain employs TRBV14 and TRBJ2-7, with 7 bases fitting TRBD1. Here the CDR3 DNA reads TGTGCCAGCAGCCAAGACTGGGGGACAGACAGCTACGAGCAGTACTTC. Encoded protein: CASSQDWGTDSYEQYF.